This entry lists 13 T cell receptor beta chains sequenced from one sample in a study of identical twins. TCRdb redid the calling of the 5' RACE reads with MiXCR, one entry per CDR3 protein. The table records roughly 250,000 distinct CDR3 sequences, about 7% of them present only once. The data also belong to a second study, concerning yellow fever vaccine responses in identical twins.

The sequenced sample was memory (CD45RO+) T cells sorted from blood. The source is a woman under 30 in good health.

This clonotype was detected ten times or more. This chain uses TRBV2 with TRBJ1-5; D not certain. Trimming removed 3 bases at V and 5 bases at J, with 2 bases between. In germline, CDR1 is SNHLY, CDR2 FYNNEI. The CDR3 is 11 residues long. CDR3 in DNA: TGTGCCAGCAGTGATGATCAGCCCCAGCATTTT. This sequence encodes CASSDDQPQHF.

This clonotype was counted a few times. The CDR3 here is CASSQDFGSIGGYTF. In DNA form, the CDR3 reads TGCGCCAGCAGCCAAGATTTCGGGTCGATAGGAGGCTACACCTTC. The chain combines TRBV4-1 with TRBJ1-2; D uncertain. The CDR3 is 15 residues long. CDR1 and CDR2 from the germline V gene are MGHRA and YSYEKL. V was clipped by 0 bases and J by 8 bases, with 16 bases between them.

This clonotype was seen repeatedly, ten times or more. This chain links TRBV6-1 with TRBJ1-1; no definite D call. This CDR3 has 14 amino acids. Germline V gene data show CDR1 as MNHNS and CDR2 as SASEGT. Trimming stripped 7 bases from V and 4 bases from J, with 16 bases between. The DNA of the CDR3 is TGTGCCAGCATGCGGCCCATTCTAGGCACTGAAGCTTTCTTT. This translates into CASMRPILGTEAFF.

In this sample, this clonotype turned up many times. V and J are TRBV5-1 and TRBJ2-5; D is unresolved. Germline loops: CDR1 SGHRS, CDR2 YFSETQ. Trimming cost V 5 bases and J 2 bases, with 7 bases left between them. This CDR3 has 12 amino acids. CDR3 DNA: TGCGCCAGCAGGGCTGGTCAAGAGACCCAGTACTTC. Amino acids: CASRAGQETQYF.

This clonotype came up a few times. CDR3 in amino acids: CASSLEWTGAETQYF. CDR3 coding DNA: TGCGCCAGCAGCTTGGAGTGGACAGGGGCCGAGACCCAGTACTTC. The chain has TRBV5-1 and TRBJ2-5, with 9 bases identical to TRBD1. The germline CDR1 and CDR2 sequences are SGHRS and YFSETQ. Germline trimming cut 0 bases from V and 5 bases from J; bases unmatched to any gene: 5. This CDR3 is 15 amino acids long.

This chain links TRBV20-1 with TRBJ2-1; 11 bases fit TRBD2. The CDR3 runs 16 residues. V trimming: 5 bases; J trimming: 3 bases; junction bases outside the gene matches: 9. Germline V gene sequence: CDR1 DFQATT, CDR2 SNEGSKA (reference sequence). The CDR3 DNA is TGCAGTGCTCCTAGACTAGCGGGAAATGTCTACAATGAGCAGTTCTTC. It is translated as CSAPRLAGNVYNEQFF.

There are many counts of this clonotype. CDR3 nucleotides: TGTGCCAGCAGCCAAGCCCTGGGGGGGGCCAACGTCCTGACTTTC. It codes for CASSQALGGANVLTF. This sequence joins TRBV3-1 and TRBJ2-6; D unclear. This CDR3 is built from 15 residues. V shed 1 base and J shed 4 bases, with 8 bases lying between them. Germline assignment: CDR1 LGHDT and CDR2 YNNKEL (reference sequence).

This clonotype was counted a few times. The gene calls are TRBV2 and TRBJ2-5; D uncertain. This CDR3 spans 13 amino acids. Trimming removed 1 base at V and 3 bases at J, with 6 bases between. Germline V gives CDR1 SNHLY, CDR2 FYNNEI. CDR3 in DNA: TGTGCCAGCAGTGAAGAGTATAAAGAGACCCAGTACTTC. This gives the protein CASSEEYKETQYF. The full variable domain, in which reference TRBV2 and TRBJ2-5 provide the parts outside the CDR3, is EPEVTQTPSHQVTQMGQEVILRCVPISNHLYFYWYRQILGQKVEFLVSFYNNEISEKSEIFDDQFSVERPDGSNFTLKIRSTKLEDSAMYFCASSEEYKETQYFGPGTRLLVL.

This clonotype appeared many times. The chain is built from TRBV20-1 and TRBJ2-1, with a weak D call TRBD2 (7 bases). This CDR3 is built from 18 residues. The germline V gene encodes CDR1 DFQATT and CDR2 SNEGSKA (reference sequence). The V and J ends lost 0 bases and 6 bases respectively, with 24 bases between them. This CDR3 reads CSARDPNRLAQGGNEQFF. The CDR3 DNA reads as TGCAGTGCTAGAGATCCCAATAGACTAGCCCAAGGGGGCAATGAGCAGTTCTTC.

Ten or more counts support this clonotype. This chain's CDR3 is CASRKQQGPGTQYF. CDR3 nucleotide sequence: TGTGCCAGCAGGAAACAGCAGGGACCCGGGACCCAGTACTTC. The chain recombines TRBV12-3 or TRBV12-4 with TRBJ2-5; D could derive from TRBD1 or TRBD2 (5 bases each). Trimming removed 6 bases from V and 7 bases from J, with 18 bases in between. The CDR3 loop spans 14 amino acids.

This clonotype was seen only a few times. Germline and junction disagree at one end, which may indicate a read error. V gene TRBV10-3 combines with J gene TRBJ2-1, with TRBD1 matching over 10 bases. This CDR3 spans 15 amino acids. Germline CDR1 is ENHRY and CDR2 is SYGVKD. Here the CDR3 DNA reads TGTGCCATCAGTGCGGGACAGGGGAGCTACGATGAGCAGTTCTTC. Its translation: CAISAGQGSYDEQFF.

There are a few counts of this clonotype. One junction end disagrees with the germline gene, perhaps due to a read error. The rearrangement uses TRBV12-3 or TRBV12-4 and TRBJ1-5; tentative D call: TRBD1 (5 bases). This CDR3 has 14 residues. The CDR3 DNA reads TGTGCCAGCAGTTACGGAGGGGTTTATCAGCCCCGGCATTTT. It specifies CASSYGGVYQPRHF.

CDR3 DNA sequence: TGTGCCAGCAGCCCAGACCCTCCCTACGAGCAGTACTTC. Amino acids: CASSPDPPYEQYF. The chain is built from TRBV7-2 and TRBJ2-7; D ambiguous. Looked up from germline, CDR1 is SGHTA and CDR2 is FQGNSA. V was cut by 5 bases and J by 2 bases, with 10 bases left in between. CDR3 length: 13 residues.